The text below deals with one T cell receptor (beta chain). Methods used by the authors: Reference gene primer amplification yielded estimated nucleated cell counts. The method was immunoSEQ multiplex PCR; TCRdb's version includes in-frame clones alone and lacks a portion of them. Clonal size and the V and J genes are those of that table, whereas D and trimming came from the DNA. The sample carries 95,000 to 120,000 clones, approximately 84% recorded once. The data were taken from a study of blood T cell repertoires in COVID-19. Study overall: The United States, Italy and Spain provided the acute and convalescent COVID-19 samples. PBMCs, B-cell-depleted T cells, or T cells provided the cDNA or gDNA that made up the material.

The sequencing sample was made of peripheral blood. This sequence was found in a man aged 40-49 years with acute or convalescent COVID-19.

CDR3 sequence: CASSVDRVLNTEAFF. The CDR3 DNA is TGTGCCAGCAGCGTAGACAGGGTACTGAACACTGAAGCTTTCTTT. This rearrangement joins TRBV9 to TRBJ1-1; D may be TRBD1 (6 bases). The CDR3 has 15 amino acids. The V end was cut by 0 bases, the J end by 0 bases, with 9 bases between. Germline V gene lookup returns CDR1 SGDLS and CDR2 YYNGEE.